A single sample is the source of the 22 T cell receptor beta chains below, sequenced in a study of shared T cell receptors in the human thymus. TCRdb keeps only in-frame clones here, not all; method: immunoSEQ multiplex PCR. Among some 760,000 clones listed, roughly 85% were seen once. Another study also made use of these data, one on human thymus T cells.

The sequencing input was thymocytes. The receptor source for this set is a girl under two years old with a congenital heart defect.

This chain links TRBV11-2 with TRBJ2-2; the D is unclear. V lost 2 bases and J 4 bases, leaving 14 bases between the germline ends. Germline lookup yields CDR1 SGHAT and CDR2 FQNNGV. The CDR3 spans 16 residues. CDR3 nucleotide sequence: TGTGCCAGCAGCTTATTCCCGGGTTGGGTCACCGGGGAGCTGTTTTTT. Translated: CASSLFPGWVTGELFF.

The rearrangement joins TRBV7-9 to TRBJ1-2, with 10 bases that match TRBD1. The CDR3 covers 13 residues. Germline CDR1 and CDR2: SEHNR and FQNEAQ (reference sequence). V shed 5 bases and J 7 bases; nucleotides not matched to a gene: 4. CDR3 protein: CASSRQGARGYTF. The CDR3 nucleotides are TGTGCCAGCAGCCGACAGGGGGCGCGTGGCTACACCTTC.

The chain links TRBV4-3 to TRBJ2-1; no definite D call. The germline gives CDR1 LGHNA, CDR2 YSLEER. V dropped 4 bases and J dropped 7 bases, with 17 bases sitting between them. The CDR3 sequence is 15 residues long. The CDR3 sequence: CASSPRTPLINEQFF. CDR3 nucleotide sequence: TGCGCCAGCAGCCCACGAACCCCACTTATTAATGAGCAGTTCTTC.

The chain employs TRBV19 and TRBJ1-5; 8 nucleotides line up with TRBD1. Per germline, CDR1 LNHDA and CDR2 SQIVND (reference sequence). V was clipped by 3 bases and J by 9 bases; unmatched bases: 13. The CDR3 has 16 amino acids. The CDR3 DNA reads as TGTGCCAGTAGTATTAATCGGGACAGGTTCGATCGGCCCCAGCATTTT. Its protein product is CASSINRDRFDRPQHF.

In this sample, this clone turned up a few times. This chain links TRBV20-1 with TRBJ2-3, with D hard to call. The CDR3 length is 11 residues. V was trimmed by 7 bases and J by 1 base, leaving 6 bases between them. CDR1 is DFQATT, CDR2 SNEGSKA, per germline (reference sequence). DNA of the CDR3: TGCAGTGGTCCCGGCACAGATACGCAGTATTTT. It yields the protein CSGPGTDTQYF.

This clone occurred a few times. A junction boundary mismatches the germline segment, possibly from a read error. The chain combines TRBV11-2 with TRBJ1-1, with D perhaps TRBD1 (5 bases). The CDR3 spans 13 residues. Germline CDR1 and CDR2: SGHAT and FQNNGV. The CDR3 nucleotides read TGTGCCAGCAGCTTAGGGCAGGGCCTGCCAGGATACTTT. It is translated as CASSLGQGLPGYF.

This sequence joins TRBV29-1 and TRBJ1-2; 7 bases are a match to TRBD1. After removal of 7 bases from V and 7 bases from J, the junction contained 9 bases not matched to a gene. The length of the CDR3 is 12 residues. Germline V gives CDR1 SQVTM, CDR2 ANQGSEA. CDR3 DNA: TGCAGCGGCCTGACAGGGAGCGGTGGCTACACCTTC. Protein: CSGLTGSGGYTF.

The rearrangement uses TRBV5-1 and TRBJ2-4; D perhaps matches TRBD1 (6 bases). The CDR3 consists of 16 residues. Germline-derived CDR1 and CDR2 are SGHRS and YFSETQ. Trimming left V 2 bases short and J 3 bases short, with 15 bases between. CDR3 protein: CASSLGQPTFKNIQYF. The CDR3 DNA reads TGCGCCAGCAGCTTAGGACAGCCAACCTTCAAAAACATTCAGTACTTC.

This chain joins TRBV4-3 and TRBJ1-2; D not certain. There are 13 residues in the CDR3. Trimming stripped 5 bases from V and 8 bases from J, with 15 bases between. Looked up from germline, CDR1 is LGHNA and CDR2 is YSLEER. The CDR3, as DNA: TGCGCCAGCAGCGAGAAAGAGGGTGGAGGCTACACCTTC. As protein: CASSEKEGGGYTF.

This clone has just one count. The genes are TRBV6-4 and TRBJ2-6, with 7 bases lining up with TRBD2. Unmatched junction bases numbered 4, after V lost 2 bases and J lost 0 bases. Germline V gives CDR1 MRHNA, CDR2 SNTAGT. The CDR3 covers 17 residues. DNA of the CDR3: TGTGCCAGCAGTGACGGGGGAGGGACCTCTGGGGCCAACGTCCTGACTTTC. This encodes CASSDGGGTSGANVLTF.

The chain employs TRBV7-9 and TRBJ1-2; D is ambiguous. Trimming took 2 bases from V and 1 from J, leaving 2 bases between them. CDR1 and CDR2 (germline): SEHNR, FQNEAQ (reference sequence). The CDR3 runs 12 residues. CDR3 sequence (DNA): TGTGCCAGCAGCTTACATAACTATGGCTACACCTTC. It translates to CASSLHNYGYTF.

The chain couples TRBV6-6 to TRBJ2-1; tentative D call: TRBD2 (5 bases). Germline CDR1 MNHNY, CDR2 SVGAGI (reference sequence). V was trimmed by 2 bases and J by 9 bases, leaving 11 bases between them. This CDR3 is 13 amino acids long. The CDR3 DNA is TGTGCCAGCAGTTACCCCCGGGGATGTGAGCAGTTCTTC. This encodes CASSYPRGCEQFF.

The V and J genes are TRBV7-9 and TRBJ1-2; weak D call: TRBD1 (5 bases). V lost 1 base and J lost 4, with 22 bases in between. Germline V CDR1 and CDR2: SEHNR, FQNEAQ (reference sequence). This CDR3 region has 18 residues. The CDR3 DNA is TGTGCCAGCAGCTTAGGACTCCCCTCTGGGGGGGTCTGCTATGGCTACACCTTC. This sequence encodes CASSLGLPSGGVCYGYTF.

The chain has TRBV19 and TRBJ2-1, with TRBD1 matching 9 bases. CDR1 LNHDA and CDR2 SQIVND come from the germline V gene (reference sequence). The CDR3 extends over 14 amino acids. V shed 7 bases, J shed 7 bases, and the junction held 8 bases outside the gene matches. In nucleotides, the CDR3 is TGTGCCAGTAATATGGACAGGGGCAGGAATGAGCAGTTCTTC. This sequence encodes CASNMDRGRNEQFF.

This rearrangement joins TRBV14 to TRBJ1-2; D not certain. The V gene's germline CDR1 is SGHDN and CDR2 FVKESK. V lost 2 bases, J lost 4 bases, and 17 bases lay in between. This CDR3 has 16 amino acids. CDR3 DNA: TGTGCCAGCAGCCAATTGTGCCGGTACGTTAGCTATGGCTACACCTTC. Residues: CASSQLCRYVSYGYTF.

This rearrangement joins TRBV7-6 to TRBJ2-7; 7 bases align to TRBD2. There are 13 residues in the CDR3. Trimming took 1 base from V and 4 from J; bases not matched to a gene: 1. CDR1 is SGHVS and CDR2 is FNYEAQ in the germline V gene. The CDR3 DNA follows: TGTGCCAGCAGCTTAGGCGGGGGATACGAGCAGTACTTC. It translates to CASSLGGGYEQYF.

The V gene is TRBV6-6, the J gene TRBJ1-4; D uncertain. Trimming pared 9 bases from V and 0 bases from J, leaving 8 bases between. Per the germline V gene, CDR1 is MNHNY and CDR2 is SVGAGI (reference sequence). The CDR3 consists of 13 residues. In nucleotides, the CDR3 is TGTGCCAGTAAATTATCAACTAATGAAAAACTGTTTTTT. Residues: CASKLSTNEKLFF.

The rearrangement joins TRBV5-7 to TRBJ2-2; 7 bases are shared with TRBD1. TRBV5-7 qualifies as an ORF whose function is uncertain. This CDR3 comprises 17 residues. V shed 4 bases and J 4 bases; nucleotides not matched to a gene: 13. The CDR3 region is CASSPATTGVATGELFF. The CDR3 DNA reads TGTGCCAGCAGCCCGGCGACAACAGGGGTGGCCACCGGGGAGCTGTTTTTT.

The V call is TRBV2, the J call TRBJ2-5, with TRBD2 identical over 11 bases. Germline V lookup: CDR1 SNHLY, CDR2 FYNNEI. The CDR3 runs to 18 residues. Trimming removed 8 bases from V and 0 bases from J; junction bases left unmatched: 14. This CDR3 reads CASPKPIAGGMYQETQYF. As DNA, the CDR3 is TGTGCCAGCCCAAAACCAATAGCGGGGGGGATGTACCAAGAGACCCAGTACTTC.

Comment on this clone: The germline gene is not matched at one end of the junction; a read error may be the cause. Different DNA sequences within this sample yield the same CDR3. The genes are TRBV20-1 and TRBJ1-1; D gene ambiguous. The CDR3 extends over 10 amino acids. Germline V CDR1 and CDR2: DFQATT, SNEGSKA (reference sequence). This CDR3 is CSARYTEAFF. For the CDR3, the DNA is TGCAGTGCTAGATACACCGAAGCTTTCTTT.

The chain links TRBV19 to TRBJ2-2; the match to TRBD1 covers 8 bases. There are 16 residues in the CDR3. Losses at the gene ends were 3 bases for V and 0 bases for J; bases not matched to a gene: 3. Germline assignment: CDR1 LNHDA and CDR2 SQIVND (reference sequence). DNA for the CDR3: TGTGCCAGTAGTATGACAGGGGCCCCGAACACCGGGGAGCTGTTTTTT. Protein sequence: CASSMTGAPNTGELFF.

The genes are TRBV5-8 and TRBJ1-6, with 12 bases that match TRBD1. Germline loops: CDR1 SGHTS, CDR2 YDEGEE. This CDR3 is built from 18 residues. The junction had 7 bases not matched to a gene; V was cut back by 2 bases and J by 4 bases. The CDR3 sequence: CASSLGTGGYIYNSPLHF. The CDR3 region has the DNA TGTGCCAGCAGCTTAGGGACAGGGGGCTATATATATAATTCACCCCTCCACTTT. Using reference TRBV5-8 and TRBJ1-6 for the parts outside the CDR3, the full variable domain is EAGVTQSPTHLIKTRGQQATLRCSPISGHTSVYWYQQALGLGLQFLLWYDEGEERNRGNFPPRFSGRQFPNYSSELNVNALELEDSALYLCASSLGTGGYIYNSPLHFGNGTRLTVT.